The 13 T cell receptor beta chains reported below all come from one sample, sequenced in a study of blood T cell repertoires in COVID-19. Produced via immunoSEQ multiplex PCR; TCRdb's table is partial and in-frame only. The table lists approximately 200,000 clones, roughly 80% of them singletons. Sequenced input: peripheral blood. These receptors were obtained from a woman older than 75 with COVID-19, enrolled during active disease.

The J gene is TRBJ2-7, the V gene TRBV18; 11 nucleotides line up with TRBD1. The germline CDR1 and CDR2 sequences are KGHSH and LQKENI. This CDR3 comprises 15 residues. V trimming: 4 bases; J trimming: 0 bases; junction bases outside the gene matches: 2. The CDR3 is CASSQGQGVSYEQYF. CDR3 nucleotides: TGTGCCAGCTCACAGGGACAGGGGGTCTCCTACGAGCAGTACTTC.

The rearrangement uses TRBV12-3 or TRBV12-4 and TRBJ1-3; D gene unclear. The V gene lost 3 bases and the J gene lost 11 bases, with 11 bases spanning the gap. This CDR3 contains 12 residues. The CDR3 is CASSFPGSAIYF. In DNA, the CDR3 is TGTGCCAGCAGTTTTCCCGGGTCCGCCATATATTTT.

The gene calls are TRBV7-9 and TRBJ1-3; 12 nucleotides match TRBD1. Germline assignment: CDR1 SEHNR and CDR2 FQNEAQ (reference sequence). This CDR3 has 17 residues. V lost 3 bases, J lost 5 bases, and 8 bases stayed unmatched. The CDR3: CASSFAGTGGRRNTIYF. DNA for the CDR3: TGTGCCAGCAGCTTTGCCGGGACAGGGGGCCGAAGAAACACCATATATTTT.

CDR3 sequence reads: CASSLNSDRGNTIYF. CDR3 nucleotide sequence: TGTGCCAGCAGTTTAAACTCTGATCGGGGGAACACCATATATTTT. The gene calls are TRBV28 and TRBJ1-3; TRBD1 is a possible D gene (5 bases). The CDR3 spans 15 residues. Germline V gene lookup returns CDR1 MDHEN and CDR2 SYDVKM. V was trimmed by 2 bases and J by 7 bases, leaving 15 bases between them.

The rearrangement joins TRBV11-2 to TRBJ1-3; D is unclear. Trimming cost V 5 bases and J 4 bases, with 15 bases left between them. There are 15 residues in the CDR3. Germline CDR1 reads SGHAT; CDR2 reads FQNNGV. The CDR3 sequence is CASSPPGGPGNTIYF. CDR3 sequence (DNA): TGTGCCAGCAGCCCCCCCGGAGGACCGGGAAACACCATATATTTT.

The chain links TRBV10-3 to TRBJ1-1; D uncertain. There are 13 residues in the CDR3. V lost 4 bases, J lost 3 bases, and 9 bases lay in between. Germline CDR1 is ENHRY and CDR2 is SYGVKD. The CDR3: CAISAQADTEAFF. The CDR3 DNA reads as TGTGCCATCAGTGCGCAGGCAGACACTGAAGCTTTCTTT.

The chain carries TRBV5-4 and TRBJ2-3, with 8 bases lining up with TRBD2. Germline CDR1 is SGHNT and CDR2 is YYREEE (reference sequence). The CDR3 extends over 15 amino acids. V dropped 3 bases and J dropped 4; count of bases not matched to a gene: 7. The CDR3 sequence is CASSSKRGQADTQYF. The CDR3, as DNA: TGTGCCAGCAGCTCTAAGCGGGGGCAGGCAGATACGCAGTATTTT. The full variable domain, with the rest looked up from reference TRBV5-4 and TRBJ2-3, is ETGVTQSPTHLIKTRGQQVTLRCSSQSGHNTVSWYQQALGQGPQFIFQYYREEENGRGNFPPRFSGLQFPNYSSELNVNALELDDSALYLCASSSKRGQADTQYFGPGTRLTVL.

V gene TRBV5-6 combines with J gene TRBJ2-5; the D is unclear. V lost 1 base to trimming and J lost 0 bases, with 10 bases between them. This CDR3 has 15 amino acids. CDR1 is SGHDT and CDR2 is YYEEEE in the germline V gene. This CDR3 reads CASSLTADYQETQYF. The CDR3 nucleotides are TGTGCCAGCAGCTTGACGGCAGACTACCAAGAGACCCAGTACTTC.

The chain is built from TRBV5-5 and TRBJ1-1; D uncertain. CDR3 length: 12 residues. Trimming pared 0 bases from V and 8 bases from J, leaving 8 bases between. Germline V CDR1 and CDR2: SGHKS, YYEKEE (reference sequence). CDR3 region: CASSLESEEAFF. CDR3 coding DNA: TGTGCCAGCAGCTTGGAGTCAGAAGAAGCTTTCTTT.

The chain links TRBV19 to TRBJ1-1; tentative D call: TRBD1 (5 bases). The CDR3 covers 13 residues. Trimming took 7 bases from V and 5 from J, leaving 14 bases between them. Germline loops: CDR1 LNHDA, CDR2 SQIVND (reference sequence). CDR3 protein: CASKAGWETEAFF. CDR3 DNA sequence: TGTGCCAGTAAGGCAGGGTGGGAAACTGAAGCTTTCTTT.

This rearrangement joins TRBV3-1 (or the pseudogene TRBV3-2) to TRBJ2-7; D is unresolved. The CDR3 has 16 amino acids. The V end was cut by 4 bases, the J end by 5 bases, with 21 bases between. CDR1 and CDR2 from the germline V gene are LGHDT and YNNKEL (reference sequence). CDR3 nucleotide sequence: TGTGCCAGCAGCCCCGGGTCGACCGGTCTGCCCGACGAGCAGTACTTC. As protein: CASSPGSTGLPDEQYF.

This chain links TRBV28 with TRBJ1-1; D perhaps matches TRBD1 (6 bases). The CDR3 runs to 12 residues. Trimming took 8 bases from V and 5 from J, leaving 12 bases between them. Germline loops: CDR1 MDHEN, CDR2 SYDVKM. The CDR3 sequence: CASRTGQTEAFF. The CDR3 nucleotides read TGTGCCAGCCGAACAGGGCAGACTGAAGCTTTCTTT.

V and J are TRBV2 and TRBJ2-1, with 8 bases that match TRBD2. Germline lookup yields CDR1 SNHLY and CDR2 FYNNEI. V dropped 11 bases and J dropped 10; count of bases not matched to a gene: 7. The CDR3 length is 11 residues. The CDR3 DNA sequence: TGTGCCCGGGGGGGGCTAGGCGAGCAGTTCTTC. This sequence encodes CARGGLGEQFF.